The 19 T cell receptor beta chains presented below share a single source sample, sequenced in a study of shared clonotypes between healthy human individuals (dated by TCRdb to about 2020). The library came from the immunoSEQ multiplex PCR assay. TCRdb re-hosts the immuneACCESS table, in-frame sequences only. Its copies lack some clones; in the studies checked, an unresolved V gene accounts for under half of them, and the cause for the rest is not known. The sample records around 2.1 million clones, 85% to 95% of which are singletons. Around 1.7% of the sample is held by the ten biggest clonotypes. For the CD8 naive samples, CD45RO-negative cells were positively selected for CCR7, yielding a CD45RA+CCR7+ population from which TemRA cells were excluded. The sequenced material came from naive CD8+ T cells from PBMCs. Per the publication, the cell subset or site label means: CD45RA+CCR7+. The receptors shown here come from a man between 18 and 35 years old in good health. Some clones in this sample may be carry-over from other donors' samples.

J is TRBJ1-2 and V is TRBV27; D is uncertain. The CDR3 covers 14 residues. Germline V gives CDR1 MNHEY, CDR2 SMNVEV (reference sequence). V was clipped by 0 bases and J by 4 bases, with 9 bases between them. In DNA form, the CDR3 reads TGTGCCAGCAGTTTATCGAACAGCGGCTATGGCTACACCTTC. It is translated as CASSLSNSGYGYTF.

The chain links TRBV28 to TRBJ2-4, with D maybe TRBD2 (5 bases). The germline gives CDR1 MDHEN, CDR2 SYDVKM. Trimming cost V 2 bases and J 8 bases, with 16 bases left between them. This CDR3 has 15 residues. The CDR3 loop is CASSLRSGLRDIQYF. The CDR3 nucleotides read TGTGCCAGCAGTTTAAGGAGTGGGTTGAGGGACATTCAGTACTTC.

This chain connects TRBV6-5 to TRBJ2-2; D remains unclear. Trimming removed 4 bases from V and 1 base from J, with 4 bases in between. The CDR3 loop spans 13 amino acids. The germline V gene has CDR1 MNHEY and CDR2 SVGAGI. CDR3 protein: CASSSGNTGELFF. The CDR3 DNA follows: TGTGCCAGCAGTTCTGGGAACACCGGGGAGCTGTTTTTT.

V and J are TRBV28 and TRBJ2-1; possible D gene TRBD2, 5 bases. Germline CDR1 MDHEN, CDR2 SYDVKM. The CDR3 is 14 residues long. Trimming took off 5 bases at V and 7 bases at J, with 15 bases between the two ends. The CDR3 region is CASSPRGHLNEQFF. CDR3 coding DNA: TGTGCCAGCAGTCCCCGGGGTCACCTGAATGAGCAGTTCTTC.

V gene TRBV7-9 combines with J gene TRBJ2-5; no reliable D call. The germline V and J ends were trimmed by 0 bases and 8 bases, with 7 bases remaining between them. CDR1 and CDR2 (germline): SEHNR, FQNEAQ (reference sequence). There are 12 residues in the CDR3. This CDR3 reads CASSLAVGTQYF. In DNA, the CDR3 is TGTGCCAGCAGCTTAGCGGTCGGTACCCAGTACTTC.

The table lists this clone with a count of one. The chain employs TRBV7-9 and TRBJ2-1; 9 nucleotides align to TRBD1. The V and J ends lost 5 bases and 7 bases, in that order; junction bases with no gene match: 9. The CDR3 is 15 amino acids. Germline values: CDR1 SEHNR, CDR2 FQNEAQ (reference sequence). The CDR3 bases are TGTGCCAGCAGCGCCCGACAGGGGGTGGCGAATGAGCAGTTCTTC. Its translation is CASSARQGVANEQFF.

This rearrangement joins TRBV5-4 to TRBJ1-1; no definite D call. The CDR3 sequence is 14 residues long. Per the germline V gene, CDR1 is SGHNT and CDR2 is YYREEE (reference sequence). Trimming left V 4 bases short and J 1 base short, with 11 bases between. CDR3 sequence reads: CASSMDQKNTEAFF. CDR3 in DNA: TGTGCCAGCAGCATGGACCAAAAGAACACTGAAGCTTTCTTT.

The V call is TRBV19, the J call TRBJ1-4, with D possibly TRBD1 on 6 matching bases. The germline V and J ends were trimmed by 10 bases and 3 bases, with 12 bases remaining between them. CDR1 and CDR2 (germline): LNHDA, SQIVND (reference sequence). The CDR3 totals 13 residues. The CDR3 loop reads CATSGTPNEKLFF. Written as DNA, the CDR3 is TGTGCCACCTCCGGGACACCTAATGAAAAACTGTTTTTT.

The genes are TRBV9 and TRBJ2-3, with D possibly matching TRBD2 (6 bases). The CDR3 consists of 18 residues. Germline V gives CDR1 SGDLS, CDR2 YYNGEE. V lost 1 base to trimming and J lost 3 bases, with 21 bases between them. DNA for the CDR3: TGTGCCAGCAGCGTATCGTTGACTGGGGCAGGGAGGACAGATACGCAGTATTTT. It translates to CASSVSLTGAGRTDTQYF.

V is TRBV7-2 and J is TRBJ2-3; D is ambiguous. The CDR3 runs to 14 residues. Trimming cost V 5 bases and J 0 bases, with 9 bases left between them. Germline V CDR1 and CDR2: SGHTA, FQGNSA. CDR3 bases: TGTGCCAGCAGCCCCCAAACGAGCACAGATACGCAGTATTTT. The encoded protein is CASSPQTSTDTQYF. The variable domain in full, completed from reference TRBV7-2 and TRBJ2-3, reads GAGVSQSPSNKVTEKGKDVELRCDPISGHTALYWYRQSLGQGLEFLIYFQGNSAPDKSGLPSDRFSAERTGGSVSTLTIQRTQQEDSAVYLCASSPQTSTDTQYFGPGTRLTVL.

The genes are TRBV25-1 and TRBJ2-1, with 9 bases fitting TRBD2. The CDR3 has 16 residues. CDR1 MGHDK and CDR2 SYGVNS come from the germline V gene. The junction had 9 bases not matched to a gene; V was cut back by 6 bases and J by 3 bases. The CDR3 loop is CASSAMAGGDYNEQFF. CDR3 nucleotides: TGTGCCAGCAGCGCGATGGCGGGAGGGGACTACAATGAGCAGTTCTTC.

The V and J genes are TRBV9 and TRBJ2-1; D is ambiguous. Germline V gene lookup returns CDR1 SGDLS and CDR2 YYNGEE. V was trimmed by 3 bases and J by 8 bases, leaving 12 bases between them. The CDR3 is 13 amino acids. CDR3: CASSALIFDEQFF. The CDR3 coding sequence is TGTGCCAGCAGCGCCCTGATCTTCGATGAGCAGTTCTTC.

In regard to this clone: This sample includes further DNA sequences coding for the same CDR3. This chain joins TRBV6-5 and TRBJ1-4; possible D gene TRBD1, 5 bases. The germline gives CDR1 MNHEY, CDR2 SVGAGI. V lost 6 bases and J 7 bases, leaving 15 bases between the germline ends. This CDR3 is built from 14 residues. The CDR3 region is CASSYGAVGEKLFF. Written as DNA, the CDR3 is TGTGCCAGCAGCTACGGGGCGGTTGGTGAAAAACTGTTTTTT.

This chain links TRBV11-2 with TRBJ2-7; D is possibly TRBD2 (6 bases). Germline CDR1 reads SGHAT; CDR2 reads FQNNGV. CDR3 length: 14 amino acids. Trimming took 5 bases from V and 3 from J, leaving 14 bases between them. CDR3 sequence (DNA): TGTGCCAGCAGCCCCGGGGGAGGATTCTACGAGCAGTACTTC. Protein: CASSPGGGFYEQYF.

This chain connects TRBV27 to TRBJ1-1; 7 bases agree with TRBD1. V lost 6 bases, J lost 6 bases, and 7 bases stayed unmatched. CDR3 length equals 13 residues. Germline V lookup: CDR1 MNHEY, CDR2 SMNVEV (reference sequence). CDR3 coding DNA: TGTGCCAGCAGCAGCCCCGGACAGGCTGAAGCTTTCTTT. Translating it yields CASSSPGQAEAFF.

This clone was counted a single time. The rearrangement uses TRBV19 and TRBJ1-1; 8 nucleotides match TRBD1. The CDR3 has 15 amino acids. V shed 9 bases, J shed 5 bases, and the junction held 14 bases outside the gene matches. Germline assignment: CDR1 LNHDA and CDR2 SQIVND (reference sequence). As DNA, the CDR3 is TGTGCCAGCCGTCGGACAGGGAAAAGGCGGACTGAAGCTTTCTTT. Its protein product is CASRRTGKRRTEAFF.

The chain combines TRBV5-1 with TRBJ2-1; 11 bases fit TRBD2. Germline-derived CDR1 and CDR2 are SGHRS and YFSETQ. The CDR3 has 18 amino acids. The V segment lost 6 bases and the J segment 1 base; nucleotides outside the gene matches: 12. This CDR3 reads CASTGASGRTNSYNEQFF. CDR3 in DNA: TGCGCCAGCACTGGGGCTAGCGGGAGGACGAATTCCTACAATGAGCAGTTCTTC.

In DNA, the CDR3 is TGTGCCAGCAGTTCCGACGAAGGGACAGGGGAGGCAGATACGCAGTATTTT. It codes for CASSSDEGTGEADTQYF. V and J are TRBV27 and TRBJ2-3; 10 bases align to TRBD1. J lost 4 bases, V lost 4 bases, and 11 bases had no gene match. The CDR3 has 17 amino acids. CDR1 and CDR2 from the germline V gene are MNHEY and SMNVEV (reference sequence).

V and J are TRBV28 and TRBJ1-5; D unclear. Between the trimmed V and J ends, which lost 3 bases and 3 bases, there was a span of 15 bases. Germline CDR1 and CDR2: MDHEN and SYDVKM. The CDR3 contains 16 residues. This chain's CDR3 is CASSFAGALTNQPQHF. CDR3 nucleotides: TGTGCCAGCAGTTTCGCAGGAGCTCTCACCAATCAGCCCCAGCATTTT.